These 30 T cell receptor beta chains share one sample of origin, sequenced in a study of cytomegalovirus exposure and HLA in healthy donors (dated by TCRdb to the late 2010s). Library prep was done by the immunoSEQ multiplex PCR assay. For the multiplex PCR, a mixture combining 60 forward primers for TCR Vbeta segments and 13 reverse primers for TCR Jbeta segments was used. TCRdb took over this immuneACCESS table, retaining in-frame rearrangements with V and J assigned. Such tables are incomplete; in checked studies, under half of the missing clones stem from an unresolved V gene, and the remainder is unexplained. This sample has hundreds of thousands of clones in its table, and just over 70% of those were observed once. The biggest ten clones account for approximately 2.3% of the sample. The material sequenced was PBMCs. The receptors here all came from a female donor in good health and CMV-seronegative.

This chain connects TRBV15 to TRBJ2-7; TRBD1 aligns across 9 bases. The germline V gene has CDR1 LNHNV and CDR2 YYDKDF (reference sequence). Trimming at V came to 3 bases and at J to 7 bases, leaving 10 bases not matched to a gene. This CDR3 spans 15 amino acids. CDR3 DNA sequence: TGTGCCACCAGCAGTGACTTACAGGGGGCGAGGGAGCAGTACTTC. Its protein product is CATSSDLQGAREQYF.

This chain links TRBV10-2 with TRBJ2-3, with TRBD2 matching 10 bases. Per the germline V gene, CDR1 is WSHSY and CDR2 is SAAADI. CDR3 size: 17 residues. V shed 2 bases, J shed 0 bases, and the junction held 5 bases outside the gene matches. The CDR3 is CASSEILTSGSTDTQYF. Written as DNA, the CDR3 is TGCGCCAGCAGTGAGATCTTGACTAGCGGGAGCACAGATACGCAGTATTTT.

V gene TRBV5-1 combines with J gene TRBJ1-2; D is undetermined. CDR1 is SGHRS, CDR2 YFSETQ, per germline. The ends were cut back, 0 bases at V and 4 bases at J, with 7 bases in the middle. There are 13 residues in the CDR3. The DNA for the CDR3 is TGCGCCAGCAGCTTGGATCCCAGCTATGGCTACACCTTC. Translated, it gives CASSLDPSYGYTF.

This clone was recorded once. The CDR3 reads CASSYREIETQYF. Here the CDR3 DNA reads TGCGCCAGCAGCTACCGGGAGATCGAGACCCAGTACTTC. The chain is built from TRBV5-1 and TRBJ2-5; tentatively, D is TRBD2 (6 bases). The germline CDR1 and CDR2 sequences are SGHRS and YFSETQ. The V gene lost 3 bases and the J gene lost 5 bases, with 11 bases spanning the gap. The CDR3 contains 13 residues.

The V and J genes are TRBV5-6 and TRBJ2-1; 13 bases line up with TRBD2. The junction had 15 bases not matched to a gene; V was cut back by 5 bases and J by 10 bases. Germline-derived CDR1 and CDR2 are SGHDT and YYEEEE. This CDR3 has 17 residues. This chain's CDR3 is CASRQDKGLAGPEEQFF. DNA of the CDR3: TGTGCCAGCAGGCAGGACAAGGGACTAGCGGGACCAGAGGAGCAGTTCTTC. The whole variable domain, remainder taken from reference TRBV5-6 and TRBJ2-1, is DAGVTQSPTHLIKTRGQQVTLRCSPKSGHDTVSWYQQALGQGPQFIFQYYEEEERQRGNFPDRFSGHQFPNYSSELNVNALLLGDSALYLCASRQDKGLAGPEEQFFGPGTRLTVL.

The gene calls are TRBV7-2 and TRBJ2-2; tentative D call: TRBD2 (6 bases). This CDR3 region has 15 residues. V was shortened by 4 bases and J by 6 bases, with 15 bases between the two germline ends. The germline V gene has CDR1 SGHTA and CDR2 FQGNSA. CDR3 protein: CASSSVLASPGELFF. DNA for the CDR3: TGTGCCAGCAGCTCCGTGCTAGCGTCCCCCGGGGAGCTGTTTTTT.

In this sample, this clone turned up a few times. The V gene is TRBV5-6, the J gene TRBJ2-1; D remains ambiguous. Germline CDR1 and CDR2: SGHDT and YYEEEE. The V and J ends lost 3 bases and 5 bases respectively, with 6 bases between them. The CDR3 is made up of 12 amino acids. The CDR3 here is CASSSDNNEQFF. The CDR3 coding sequence is TGTGCCAGCAGCTCCGACAACAATGAGCAGTTCTTC.

CDR3 residues: CASSPPLLAGLYEQYF. The CDR3 DNA is TGTGCCAGCTCACCCCCTCTACTAGCGGGCCTATACGAGCAGTACTTC. The chain combines TRBV18 with TRBJ2-7, with TRBD2 matching 9 bases. Per the germline V gene, CDR1 is KGHSH and CDR2 is LQKENI. After removal of 3 bases from V and 4 bases from J, the junction contained 10 bases not matched to a gene. The CDR3 spans 16 residues.

This clone has only one observation. The chain has TRBV28 and TRBJ1-4; D is undetermined. Germline loops: CDR1 MDHEN, CDR2 SYDVKM. V lost 5 bases, J lost 2 bases, and 18 bases lay in between. The length of the CDR3 is 17 residues. The chain's CDR3 is CASSPAGFSGTNEKLFF. The CDR3 coding sequence is TGTGCCAGCAGTCCCGCGGGGTTTAGTGGGACTAATGAAAAACTGTTTTTT.

The chain links TRBV9 to TRBJ2-1, with TRBD2 matching 7 bases. The germline gives CDR1 SGDLS, CDR2 YYNGEE. The junction had 8 bases not matched to a gene; V was cut back by 3 bases and J by 8 bases. This CDR3 region has 14 residues. CDR3 in amino acids: CASSGPGTNYEQFF. The CDR3 nucleotides read TGTGCCAGCAGCGGACCCGGGACTAACTATGAGCAGTTCTTC. The whole variable domain, filled in from reference TRBV9 and TRBJ2-1, reads DSGVTQTPKHLITATGQRVTLRCSPRSGDLSVYWYQQSLDQGLQFLIQYYNGEERAKGNILERFSAQQFPDLHSELNLSSLELGDSALYFCASSGPGTNYEQFFGPGTRLTVL.

The chain uses TRBV12-5 and TRBJ2-3; TRBD2 is a possible D gene (5 bases). The CDR3 contains 15 residues. Germline V gives CDR1 LGHNT, CDR2 FRNRAP. Trimming took off 6 bases at V and 2 bases at J, with 15 bases between the two ends. The CDR3 sequence: CASGPSRTVTDTQYF. CDR3 in DNA: TGTGCTAGTGGCCCTTCTCGGACTGTCACAGATACGCAGTATTTT.

This chain joins TRBV9 and TRBJ2-5; tentative D call: TRBD2 (5 bases). The DNA end is more similar to TRBJ2-7, so the J call may be wrong. The CDR3 runs 17 residues. The germline V gene encodes CDR1 SGDLS and CDR2 YYNGEE. CDR3 loop: CASSPRKDSVSSYEQYF. For the CDR3, the DNA is TGTGCCAGCAGCCCACGTAAGGACTCCGTTAGCTCCTACGAGCAGTACTTC.

This chain joins TRBV11-1 and TRBJ2-7, with a weak D call TRBD2 (5 bases). Germline lookup yields CDR1 SGHAT and CDR2 FQDESV (reference sequence). V lost 3 bases to trimming and J lost 5 bases, with 20 bases between them. This CDR3 is built from 16 residues. CDR3 in amino acids: CASSFGSGAVWDEQYF. Written as DNA, the CDR3 is TGTGCCAGCAGCTTCGGGTCAGGAGCGGTTTGGGACGAGCAGTACTTC.

The V and J genes are TRBV19 and TRBJ2-7; D gene uncertain. V lost 3 bases to trimming and J lost 4 bases, with 10 bases between them. There are 13 residues in the CDR3. In germline, CDR1 is LNHDA, CDR2 SQIVND (reference sequence). The chain's CDR3 is CASSILVGYEQYF. The CDR3 DNA reads TGTGCCAGTAGTATCTTGGTCGGTTACGAGCAGTACTTC.

The chain carries TRBV7-2 and TRBJ2-5, with unresolved D. Per germline, CDR1 SGHTA and CDR2 FQGNSA. This CDR3 is built from 14 residues. Trimming shortened V by 4 bases and J by 4 bases, and 13 bases separated the two germline ends. The CDR3: CASSSSLLGETQYF. The CDR3 DNA sequence: TGTGCCAGCAGCTCTAGTCTACTGGGAGAGACCCAGTACTTC. Full variable domain (outside the CDR3, taken from reference TRBV7-2 and TRBJ2-5): GAGVSQSPSNKVTEKGKDVELRCDPISGHTALYWYRQSLGQGLEFLIYFQGNSAPDKSGLPSDRFSAERTGGSVSTLTIQRTQQEDSAVYLCASSSSLLGETQYFGPGTRLLVL.

The V gene is TRBV2, the J gene TRBJ2-7; TRBD2 agrees at 9 bases. Looked up from germline, CDR1 is SNHLY and CDR2 is FYNNEI. The V and J ends lost 4 bases and 5 bases, in that order; junction bases with no gene match: 6. The CDR3 runs to 14 residues. The CDR3 DNA reads TGTGCCAGCAGTGTAGCGGGAGTTTTTCACGAGCAGTACTTC. Protein: CASSVAGVFHEQYF.

The chain joins TRBV7-3 to TRBJ1-2; D is undetermined. Germline loops: CDR1 SGHTA, CDR2 FQGTGA. The CDR3 extends over 16 amino acids. The V gene lost 2 bases and the J gene lost 4 bases, with 17 bases spanning the gap. Here the CDR3 reads CASSLGGKERAYGYTF. CDR3 coding DNA: TGTGCCAGCAGCTTAGGCGGGAAAGAGCGAGCCTATGGCTACACCTTC.

There are a few counts of this clone. This CDR3 reads CASSNTGKTSNGYTF. In DNA form, the CDR3 reads TGTGCCAGCAGTAATACCGGGAAGACGTCGAATGGCTACACCTTC. The rearrangement uses TRBV2 and TRBJ1-2; D gene ambiguous. Germline V gene data show CDR1 as SNHLY and CDR2 as FYNNEI. The CDR3 sequence is 15 residues long. Trimming took off 5 bases at V and 6 bases at J, with 19 bases between the two ends.

The chain joins TRBV5-8 to TRBJ2-1, with unresolved D. CDR3 size: 11 residues. The ends were cut back, 2 bases at V and 7 bases at J, with 4 bases in the middle. Germline values: CDR1 SGHTS, CDR2 YDEGEE. Here the CDR3 DNA reads TGTGCCAGCAGCTTCCTAAATGAGCAGTTCTTC. This sequence encodes CASSFLNEQFF.

The chain recombines TRBV7-9 with TRBJ2-2; 7 bases are shared with TRBD1. The V gene's germline CDR1 is SEHNR and CDR2 FQNEAQ (reference sequence). The V segment lost 5 bases and the J segment 6 bases; nucleotides outside the gene matches: 6. The CDR3 totals 14 residues. For the CDR3, the DNA is TGTGCCAGCAGCCCATCGACAGGGTCCGGGGAGCTGTTTTTT. Protein product: CASSPSTGSGELFF.

The genes are TRBV5-3 and TRBJ1-2; 7 bases line up with TRBD1. TRBV5-3 is marked as an open reading frame, function uncertain. V lost 8 bases and J lost 2; bases outside the gene matches: 9. The CDR3 has 14 amino acids. This CDR3 is CARVSGTENYGYTF. CDR3 in DNA: TGTGCCAGGGTATCCGGGACAGAGAACTATGGCTACACCTTC.

The chain carries TRBV6-6 and TRBJ1-3; D is ambiguous. Germline V gene data show CDR1 as MNHNY and CDR2 as SVGAGI (reference sequence). This CDR3 has 14 residues. The V and J ends lost 5 bases and 2 bases respectively, with 10 bases between them. The CDR3 here is CASSPREAGNTIYF. CDR3 coding DNA: TGTGCCAGCAGTCCCCGGGAAGCTGGAAACACCATATATTTT.

The chain joins TRBV5-1 to TRBJ1-4; D is undetermined. The CDR3 runs 16 residues. Looked up from germline, CDR1 is SGHRS and CDR2 is YFSETQ. Trimming pared 0 bases from V and 0 bases from J, leaving 9 bases between. CDR3 loop: CASSLAPIATNEKLFF. Here the CDR3 DNA reads TGCGCCAGCAGCTTGGCCCCAATTGCAACTAATGAAAAACTGTTTTTT.

The chain joins TRBV6-5 to TRBJ1-2, with TRBD1 as a possible D gene (5 bases). The germline V gene has CDR1 MNHEY and CDR2 SVGAGI. V was shortened by 7 bases and J by 5 bases, with 17 bases between the two germline ends. This CDR3 has 14 residues. CDR3 sequence: CASKPGPLNYGYTF. The CDR3 DNA reads as TGTGCCAGCAAGCCAGGGCCCCTTAATTATGGCTACACCTTC.

V gene TRBV4-1 combines with J gene TRBJ2-3, with TRBD1 matching 10 bases. J was trimmed by 13 bases and V by 1 base; bases with no gene match: 20. The germline V gene encodes CDR1 MGHRA and CDR2 YSYEKL. The CDR3 spans 18 residues. The CDR3 spells CASSQVTPGQGRGALEYF. The DNA for the CDR3 is TGCGCCAGCAGCCAAGTAACCCCGGGACAGGGGCGGGGGGCCCTCGAGTATTTT.

The sample holds one count of this clone. The chain joins TRBV11-2 to TRBJ1-4; no reliable D call. V gave up 1 base and J gave up 0 bases, with 6 bases separating them. The CDR3 sequence is 15 residues long. Germline values: CDR1 SGHAT, CDR2 FQNNGV. The DNA of the CDR3 is TGTGCCAGCAGCTTAGGCAGTACAACTAATGAAAAACTGTTTTTT. Protein: CASSLGSTTNEKLFF.

The CDR3, as DNA: TGTGCCAGCTTTCCTCAAGAGACCCAGTACTTC. Protein product: CASFPQETQYF. The V gene is TRBV18, the J gene TRBJ2-5; D is uncertain. Germline V gene lookup returns CDR1 KGHSH and CDR2 LQKENI. The CDR3 is 11 amino acids. V lost 7 bases to trimming and J lost 2 bases, with 5 bases between them.

In this sample, this clone turned up a few times. The gene calls are TRBV7-2 and TRBJ2-7, with 8 bases that match TRBD1. This CDR3 contains 17 residues. V lost 1 base to trimming and J lost 4 bases; unmatched junction nucleotides: 12. CDR1 is SGHTA and CDR2 is FQGNSA in the germline V gene. CDR3 residues: CASSLVLTGTGAYEQYF. Here the CDR3 DNA reads TGTGCCAGCAGCTTAGTCCTAACCGGGACAGGAGCATACGAGCAGTACTTC.

This chain uses TRBV10-2 with TRBJ2-1; TRBD2 is a possible D gene (5 bases). CDR3 length: 13 amino acids. V gave up 3 bases and J gave up 4 bases, with 7 bases separating them. Germline V lookup: CDR1 WSHSY, CDR2 SAAADI. CDR3 in amino acids: CASSDTRYNEQFF. CDR3 nucleotide sequence: TGCGCCAGCAGTGATACTAGATACAATGAGCAGTTCTTC.

The rearrangement uses TRBV5-4 and TRBJ2-7; 10 positions match TRBD2. The CDR3 spans 17 residues. Unmatched junction bases numbered 8, after V lost 0 bases and J lost 2 bases. CDR1 is SGHNT, CDR2 YYREEE, per germline (reference sequence). For the CDR3, the DNA is TGTGCCAGCAGCTTGGTTCTAGCGGGAGACTTCCCCTACGAGCAGTACTTC. This encodes CASSLVLAGDFPYEQYF. The entire variable domain, with the rest obtained from reference TRBV5-4 and TRBJ2-7, is as follows: ETGVTQSPTHLIKTRGQQVTLRCSSQSGHNTVSWYQQALGQGPQFIFQYYREEENGRGNFPPRFSGLQFPNYSSELNVNALELDDSALYLCASSLVLAGDFPYEQYFGPGTRLTVT.